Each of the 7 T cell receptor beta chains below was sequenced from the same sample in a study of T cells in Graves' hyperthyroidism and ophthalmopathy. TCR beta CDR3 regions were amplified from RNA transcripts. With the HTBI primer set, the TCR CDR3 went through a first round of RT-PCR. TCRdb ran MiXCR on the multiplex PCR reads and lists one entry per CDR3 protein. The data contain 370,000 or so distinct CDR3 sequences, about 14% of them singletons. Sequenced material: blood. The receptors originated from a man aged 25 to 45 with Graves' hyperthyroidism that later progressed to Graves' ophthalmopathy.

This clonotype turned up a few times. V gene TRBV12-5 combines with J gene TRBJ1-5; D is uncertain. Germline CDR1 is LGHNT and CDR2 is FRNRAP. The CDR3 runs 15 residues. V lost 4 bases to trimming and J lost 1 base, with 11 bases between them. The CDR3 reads CASGSDVGSNQPQHF. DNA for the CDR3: TGTGCTAGTGGTTCCGACGTCGGGAGCAATCAGCCCCAGCATTTT. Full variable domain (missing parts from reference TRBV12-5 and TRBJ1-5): DARVTQTPRHKVTEMGQEVTMRCQPILGHNTVFWYRQTMMQGLELLAYFRNRAPLDDSGMPKDRFSAEMPDATLATLKIQPSEPRDSAVYFCASGSDVGSNQPQHFGDGTRLSIL.

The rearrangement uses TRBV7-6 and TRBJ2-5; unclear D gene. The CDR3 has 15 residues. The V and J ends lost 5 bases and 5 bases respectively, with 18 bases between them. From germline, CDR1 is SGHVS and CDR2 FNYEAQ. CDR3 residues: CASSPPGSRHETQYF. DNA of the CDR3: TGTGCCAGCAGCCCGCCGGGTAGCAGGCACGAGACCCAGTACTTC. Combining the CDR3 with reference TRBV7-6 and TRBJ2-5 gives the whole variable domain GAGVSQSPRYKVTKRGQDVALRCDPISGHVSLYWYRQALGQGPEFLTYFNYEAQQDKSGLPNDRFSAERPEGSISTLTIQRTEQRDSAMYRCASSPPGSRHETQYFGPGTRLLVL.

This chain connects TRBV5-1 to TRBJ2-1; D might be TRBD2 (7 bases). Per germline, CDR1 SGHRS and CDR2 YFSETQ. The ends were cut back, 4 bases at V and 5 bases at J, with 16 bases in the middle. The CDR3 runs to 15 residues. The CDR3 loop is CASSPGGGGNNEQFF. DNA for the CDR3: TGCGCCAGCAGCCCGGGGGGCGGGGGAAACAATGAGCAGTTCTTC.

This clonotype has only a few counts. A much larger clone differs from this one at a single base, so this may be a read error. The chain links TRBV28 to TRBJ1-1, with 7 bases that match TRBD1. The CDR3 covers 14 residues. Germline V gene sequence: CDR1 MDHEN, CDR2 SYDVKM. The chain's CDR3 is CASNGLTGDTETFF. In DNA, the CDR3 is TGTGCCAGCAATGGCCTCACAGGGGACACTGAAACTTTCTTT.

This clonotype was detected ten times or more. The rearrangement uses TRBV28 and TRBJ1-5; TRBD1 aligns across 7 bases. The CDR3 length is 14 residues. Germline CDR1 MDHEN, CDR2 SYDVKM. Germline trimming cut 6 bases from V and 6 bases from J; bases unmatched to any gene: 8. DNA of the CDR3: TGTGCCAGCAGCCCCCAGGGGGGCAGTCAGCCCCAGCATTTT. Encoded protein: CASSPQGGSQPQHF.

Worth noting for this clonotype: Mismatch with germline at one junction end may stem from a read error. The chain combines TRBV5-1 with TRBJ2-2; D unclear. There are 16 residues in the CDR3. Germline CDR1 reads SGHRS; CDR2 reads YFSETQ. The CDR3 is CTSSLRLRSNTGELFF. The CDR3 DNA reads TGCACCAGCAGCCTGAGGCTCAGATCGAACACCGGGGAGCTGTTTTTT. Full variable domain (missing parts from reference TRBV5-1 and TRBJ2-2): KAGVTQTPRYLIKTRGQQVTLSCSPISGHRSVSWYQQTPGQGLQFLFEYFSETQRNKGNFPGRFSGRQFSNSRSEMNVSTLELGDSALYLCTSSLRLRSNTGELFFGEGSRLTVL.

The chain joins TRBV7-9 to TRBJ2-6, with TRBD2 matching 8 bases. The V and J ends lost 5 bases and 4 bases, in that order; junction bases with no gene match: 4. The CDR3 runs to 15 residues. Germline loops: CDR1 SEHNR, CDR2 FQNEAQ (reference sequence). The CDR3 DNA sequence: TGTGCCAGCAGCCCGGGGGGGCCCGGGGCCAACGTCCTGACTTTC. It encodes CASSPGGPGANVLTF.